The sequence of this T cell receptor (beta chain) was determined in a study of CD8 T cells in Susac syndrome. Reverse transcription of 0.5 to 1 ug RNA was carried out with random hexamers. MiXCR, applied by TCRdb to the immunoSEQ multiplex PCR reads, yields one record per CDR3 protein. The sample lists approximately 220,000 distinct CDR3 sequences; approximately 95% were seen once. Sequencing of TCR beta covered CD8+ and CD4+ T cells obtained from blood. The V and J ends lost 1 base and 1 base respectively, with 7 bases between them. The CDR3 has 14 amino acids. CDR1 is SEHNR and CDR2 is FQNEAQ in the germline V gene (reference sequence).

Sequences were obtained from CD4+ T cells from PBMCs. V is TRBV7-9 and J is TRBJ1-1, with D uncertain. This sequence originates from a human donor with multiple sclerosis. The CDR3 reads CASSLEQANTEAFF. CDR3 coding DNA: TGTGCCAGCAGCTTAGAGCAGGCGAACACTGAAGCTTTCTTT.